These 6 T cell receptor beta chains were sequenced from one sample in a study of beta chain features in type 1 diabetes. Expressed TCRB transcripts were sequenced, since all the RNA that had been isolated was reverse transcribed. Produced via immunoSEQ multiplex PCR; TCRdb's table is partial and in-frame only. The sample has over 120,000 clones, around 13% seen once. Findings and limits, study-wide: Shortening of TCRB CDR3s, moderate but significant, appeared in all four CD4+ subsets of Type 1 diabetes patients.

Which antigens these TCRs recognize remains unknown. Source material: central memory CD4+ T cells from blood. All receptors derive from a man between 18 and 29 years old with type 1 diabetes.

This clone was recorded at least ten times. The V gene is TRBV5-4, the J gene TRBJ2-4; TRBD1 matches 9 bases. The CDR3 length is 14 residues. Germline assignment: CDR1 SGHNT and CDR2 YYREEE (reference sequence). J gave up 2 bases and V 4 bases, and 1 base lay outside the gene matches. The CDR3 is CASSGQGTKNIQYF. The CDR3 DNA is TGTGCCAGCAGCGGACAGGGGACCAAAAACATTCAGTACTTC.

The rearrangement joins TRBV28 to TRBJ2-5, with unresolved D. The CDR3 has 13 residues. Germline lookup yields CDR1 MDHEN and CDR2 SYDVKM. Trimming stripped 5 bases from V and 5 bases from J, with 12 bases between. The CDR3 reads CASSTPARETQYF. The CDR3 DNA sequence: TGTGCCAGCAGTACTCCCGCGCGGGAGACCCAGTACTTC.

CDR3 in amino acids: CASSLGQAPNYGYTF. The CDR3 DNA is TGTGCCAGCAGCTTAGGGCAGGCCCCTAACTATGGCTACACCTTC. This rearrangement joins TRBV11-2 to TRBJ1-2; no clear D. Trimming left V 1 base short and J 0 bases short, with 9 bases between. Germline V CDR1 and CDR2: SGHAT, FQNNGV. CDR3 length: 15 amino acids.

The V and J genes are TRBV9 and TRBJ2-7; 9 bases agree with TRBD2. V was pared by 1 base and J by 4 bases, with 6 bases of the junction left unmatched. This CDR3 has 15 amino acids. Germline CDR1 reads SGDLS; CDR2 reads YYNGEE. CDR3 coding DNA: TGTGCCAGCAGCGTAAGTAGCGGGGGATTTTACGAGCAGTACTTC. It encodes CASSVSSGGFYEQYF.

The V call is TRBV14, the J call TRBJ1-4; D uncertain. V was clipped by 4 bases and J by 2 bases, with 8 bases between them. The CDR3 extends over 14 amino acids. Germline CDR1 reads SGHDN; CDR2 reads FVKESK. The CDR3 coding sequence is TGTGCCAGCAGCCCGCGGGTGACTAATGAAAAACTGTTTTTT. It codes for CASSPRVTNEKLFF. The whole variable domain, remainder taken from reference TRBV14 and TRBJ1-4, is EAGVTQFPSHSVIEKGQTVTLRCDPISGHDNLYWYRRVMGKEIKFLLHFVKESKQDESGMPNNRFLAERTGGTYSTLKVQPAELEDSGVYFCASSPRVTNEKLFFGSGTQLSVL.

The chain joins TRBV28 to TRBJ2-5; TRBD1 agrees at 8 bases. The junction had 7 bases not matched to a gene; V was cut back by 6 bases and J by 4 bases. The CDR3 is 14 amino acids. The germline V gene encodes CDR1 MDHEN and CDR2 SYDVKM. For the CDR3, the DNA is TGTGCCAGCAGCACTTACAGGGGGGCAGAGACCCAGTACTTC. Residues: CASSTYRGAETQYF.